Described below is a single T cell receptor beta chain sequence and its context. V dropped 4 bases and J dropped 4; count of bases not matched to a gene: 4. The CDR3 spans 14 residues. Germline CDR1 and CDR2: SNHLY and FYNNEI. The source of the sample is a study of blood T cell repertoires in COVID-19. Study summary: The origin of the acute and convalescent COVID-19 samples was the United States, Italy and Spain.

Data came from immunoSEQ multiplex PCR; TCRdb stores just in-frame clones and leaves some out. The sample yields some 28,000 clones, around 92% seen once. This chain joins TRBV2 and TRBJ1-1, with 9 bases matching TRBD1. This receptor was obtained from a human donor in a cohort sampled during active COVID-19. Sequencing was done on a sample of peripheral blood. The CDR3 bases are TGTGCCAGCAGTGGGGACAGGGTCACCACTGAAGCTTTCTTT. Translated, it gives CASSGDRVTTEAFF.